This entry lists 26 T cell receptor beta chains sequenced from one sample in a study of vaccination and CD4 T cells after COVID-19 (dated by TCRdb to the early 2020s). What this sample's treatment or condition label stands for: roughly 10-day PBMC culture with coronavirus spike peptide pools or control peptides (ViraFEST assay). Antigens of these TCRs are unknown. The library was prepared using PCR. The sequencer was an Illumina iSeq 100. TCR sequencing of DNA from cultured CD4+ T cells used the Oncomine TCR Beta short-read assay at the Johns Hopkins FTIC core. TCRdb passed the public sequencing reads through fastp at Q25 and MiXCR, retaining productive beta sequences. Rows are unified per CDR3 protein, each entry keeping the most common DNA and genes. The sample has under 20,000 distinct CDR3 sequences on record, roughly two fifths of them singletons. Around 7.7% of the sample is held by the ten biggest clonotypes.

The source was CD4+ T cells from blood, cultured in vitro, collected after SARS-CoV-2 vaccination. The receptors were gathered from a human donor who had recovered from COVID-19.

The table lists this clonotype with a few counts. The chain is built from TRBV11-2 and TRBJ2-5, with TRBD1 as a possible D gene (6 bases). V was pared by 5 bases and J by 7 bases, with 23 bases between. CDR1 SGHAT and CDR2 FQNNGV come from the germline V gene. CDR3 length: 16 residues. The CDR3, as DNA: TGTGCCAGCAGCCCCGGACGACCGACAGGCGGTTCGACCCAGTACTTC. It codes for CASSPGRPTGGSTQYF.

This clonotype was counted between two and nine times. The chain employs TRBV20-1 and TRBJ1-2; D ambiguous. The CDR3 covers 13 residues. Trimming left V 6 bases short and J 8 bases short, with 19 bases between. Per the germline V gene, CDR1 is DFQATT and CDR2 is SNEGSKA (reference sequence). The CDR3 nucleotides are TGCAGTGCGAGAAGCGGGGTATCACGCGGCTACACCTTC. This gives the protein CSARSGVSRGYTF.

J is TRBJ2-2 and V is TRBV7-2; no firm D call. The V gene lost 3 bases and the J gene lost 5 bases, with 4 bases spanning the gap. CDR1 and CDR2 from the germline V gene are SGHTA and FQGNSA. This CDR3 has 12 residues. The DNA for the CDR3 is TGTGCCAGCAGCTTGCATACCGGGGAGCTGTTTTTT. Protein product: CASSLHTGELFF.

This clonotype was seen more than once but under ten times. The gene calls are TRBV20-1 and TRBJ2-3; 12 bases are a match to TRBD2. From germline, CDR1 is DFQATT and CDR2 SNEGSKA (reference sequence). The CDR3 sequence is 17 residues long. V lost 0 bases, J lost 7 bases, and 11 bases stayed unmatched. Here the CDR3 DNA reads TGCAGTGCTAGAGATCGCGTATCTAGCGGGAGGGGATATACGCAGTATTTT. Protein: CSARDRVSSGRGYTQYF.

This chain joins TRBV18 and TRBJ2-3; 12 positions match TRBD1. The CDR3 is 15 amino acids. The germline V gene has CDR1 KGHSH and CDR2 LQKENI. Trimming at V came to 3 bases and at J to 5 bases, leaving 3 bases not matched to a gene. The DNA for the CDR3 is TGTGCCAGCTCACCTGGGACAGGGGGCAGAGATACGCAGTATTTT. Translation gives CASSPGTGGRDTQYF.

This chain joins TRBV15 and TRBJ2-3; 7 bases match TRBD2. V gave up 3 bases and J gave up 6 bases; unmatched junction bases: 6. CDR1 and CDR2 (germline): LNHNV, YYDKDF (reference sequence). This CDR3 region has 14 residues. The CDR3 is CATSRGGEADTQYF. CDR3 coding DNA: TGTGCCACCAGCAGGGGGGGGGAGGCTGATACGCAGTATTTT.

This clonotype appeared a few times. This sequence joins TRBV7-2 and TRBJ2-1, with 8 bases identical to TRBD2. This CDR3 region has 15 residues. J gave up 7 bases and V 0 bases, and 5 bases lay outside the gene matches. Germline V gene data show CDR1 as SGHTA and CDR2 as FQGNSA. This chain's CDR3 is CASSLARGGRNEQFF. CDR3 bases: TGTGCCAGCAGCTTAGCACGGGGGGGCCGGAATGAGCAGTTCTTC.

This chain links TRBV25-1 with TRBJ1-2; the D gene is possibly TRBD1 (5 bases). Germline assignment: CDR1 MGHDK and CDR2 SYGVNS. The CDR3 consists of 17 residues. Trimming took 7 bases from V and 7 from J, leaving 28 bases between them. The CDR3 reads CASTETNRGGRGFGYTF. The CDR3 DNA follows: TGTGCCAGCACCGAAACCAATAGGGGAGGGAGAGGCTTTGGCTACACCTTC.

The chain carries TRBV7-8 and TRBJ2-7; the match to TRBD1 covers 7 bases. Germline V gene data show CDR1 as SGHVS and CDR2 as FQNEAQ. The CDR3 runs to 15 residues. Trimming cost V 4 bases and J 6 bases; bases outside gene matches: 12. The CDR3 bases are TGTGCCAGCAGCTCTTACCAGGGACAGTCGTTCGAGCAGTACTTC. Translating it yields CASSSYQGQSFEQYF. The entire variable domain, with the rest obtained from reference TRBV7-8 and TRBJ2-7, is as follows: GAGVSQSPRYKVAKRGQDVALRCDPISGHVSLFWYQQALGQGPEFLTYFQNEAQLDKSGLPSDRFFAERPEGSVSTLKIQRTQQEDSAVYLCASSSYQGQSFEQYFGPGTRLTVT.

V is TRBV11-3 and J is TRBJ1-1; TRBD1 is a possible D gene (5 bases). The V gene's germline CDR1 is SGHNT and CDR2 YENEEA. This CDR3 is 15 amino acids long. V shed 1 base and J shed 2 bases, with 11 bases lying between them. As DNA, the CDR3 is TGTGCCAGCAGCTTAGGGAAGGGGCGCAACACTGAAGCTTTCTTT. Amino acids: CASSLGKGRNTEAFF.

The gene calls are TRBV6-1 and TRBJ1-2; 9 nucleotides line up with TRBD1. Germline V gives CDR1 MNHNS, CDR2 SASEGT. This CDR3 has 15 residues. The junction had 9 bases not matched to a gene; V was cut back by 4 bases and J by 6 bases. This chain's CDR3 is CASSVTVTGGHGYTF. The CDR3, as DNA: TGTGCCAGCAGTGTCACCGTGACAGGGGGACATGGCTACACCTTC.

This clonotype showed up just a few times. This sequence joins TRBV7-2 and TRBJ1-6; D is uncertain. Germline V gives CDR1 SGHTA, CDR2 FQGNSA. The CDR3 has 12 amino acids. Trimming pared 4 bases from V and 7 bases from J, leaving 5 bases between. CDR3 DNA: TGTGCCAGCAGCTATAGGAATTCACCCCTCCACTTT. Translated: CASSYRNSPLHF.

The chain joins TRBV6-1 to TRBJ1-2; 8 nucleotides match TRBD1. CDR3 length: 15 residues. The germline V gene has CDR1 MNHNS and CDR2 SASEGT. J was trimmed by 8 bases and V by 6 bases; bases with no gene match: 14. The CDR3 region is CASSREGGRGQGYTF. DNA of the CDR3: TGTGCCAGCAGCCGCGAAGGGGGCAGGGGGCAGGGCTACACCTTC.

The chain couples TRBV12-3 or TRBV12-4 to TRBJ1-5; the D gene is possibly TRBD1 (6 bases). With 3 bases removed from V and 4 bases from J, the gap between germline ends came to 10 bases. This CDR3 region has 14 residues. The DNA for the CDR3 is TGTGCCAGCAGTTTTGGGGGCAAGAATCAGCCCCAGCATTTT. Residues: CASSFGGKNQPQHF.

This clonotype was seen more than once but under ten times. The chain links TRBV21-1 to TRBJ2-7; TRBD2, the table's D call, lacks a check against the DNA. TRBV21-1 is listed as a pseudogene. The CDR3 contains 11 residues. CDR3 bases: TGTGCCAGGCCCTCGACCTACGAGCAGTACTTC. Translated, it gives CARPSTYEQYF.

This clonotype was counted a few times. J is TRBJ1-1 and V is TRBV6-1; tentative D call: TRBD1 (6 bases). The CDR3 length is 16 residues. V was cut by 0 bases and J by 2 bases, with 13 bases left in between. CDR1 and CDR2 (germline): MNHNS, SASEGT. This CDR3 reads CASSEAGGRGNTEAFF. The CDR3 DNA is TGTGCCAGCAGTGAAGCGGGGGGCAGGGGCAACACTGAAGCTTTCTTT.

V and J are TRBV6-1 and TRBJ1-4; a possible D gene is TRBD1 (6 bases). The V end lost 8 bases, the J end lost 5 bases, and 12 bases lay between the germline ends. This CDR3 is 13 amino acids long. Germline V CDR1 and CDR2: MNHNS, SASEGT. The DNA of the CDR3 is TGTGCCAGCTGGGGGGGGCGGAATGAAAAACTGTTTTTT. Residues: CASWGGRNEKLFF.

The chain combines TRBV20-1 with TRBJ1-2; a weak D match, TRBD1 (5 bases). Deletions cut 0 bases from V and 3 bases from J, with 11 bases between. The germline V gene encodes CDR1 DFQATT and CDR2 SNEGSKA (reference sequence). The CDR3 extends over 14 amino acids. DNA of the CDR3: TGCAGTGCTAGAGATCCGGTAGGGGACTATGGCTACACCTTC. It codes for CSARDPVGDYGYTF.

About this clonotype: A junction boundary mismatches the germline segment, possibly from a read error. This sequence joins TRBV10-2 and TRBJ2-7; TRBD1 matches 12 bases. From germline, CDR1 is WSHSY and CDR2 SAAADI. The CDR3 totals 14 residues. CDR3: CASTGTGGIYEQYF. The DNA of the CDR3 is TGTGCCAGCACCGGGACAGGGGGCATCTACGAGCAGTACTTC.

The chain couples TRBV10-1 to TRBJ2-3; maybe TRBD2 (5 bases). Trimming removed 3 bases from V and 0 bases from J, with 10 bases in between. Germline values: CDR1 WNHNN, CDR2 SYGVQD (reference sequence). There are 15 residues in the CDR3. CDR3 sequence (DNA): TGCGCCAGCAGTGATCCGGGGATGAGCACAGATACGCAGTATTTT. Translation gives CASSDPGMSTDTQYF.

The chain has TRBV7-2 and TRBJ1-1; TRBD1 might be the D (5 bases). Germline-derived CDR1 and CDR2 are SGHTA and FQGNSA. The germline V and J ends were trimmed by 6 bases and 0 bases, with 11 bases remaining between them. The CDR3 contains 14 residues. CDR3 in DNA: TGTGCCAGCAGGGCTTTGGGACTGAACACTGAAGCTTTCTTT. This translates into CASRALGLNTEAFF. Filled out from reference TRBV7-2 and TRBJ1-1, the complete variable domain reads GAGVSQSPSNKVTEKGKDVELRCDPISGHTALYWYRQSLGQGLEFLIYFQGNSAPDKSGLPSDRFSAERTGGSVSTLTIQRTQQEDSAVYLCASRALGLNTEAFFGQGTRLTVV.

This sequence joins TRBV7-2 and TRBJ1-2; 9 bases agree with TRBD1. This CDR3 has 15 residues. Germline CDR1 and CDR2: SGHTA and FQGNSA. Unmatched junction bases numbered 10, after V lost 6 bases and J lost 5 bases. CDR3 nucleotides: TGTGCCAGCAGGCTCACCGGGACAGGGCTGTATGGCTACACCTTC. It codes for CASRLTGTGLYGYTF.

By share, this clonotype ranks as medium-sized. The genes are TRBV6-1 and TRBJ1-5; weak D call: TRBD1 (6 bases). V shed 1 base and J shed 7 bases, with 14 bases lying between them. This CDR3 has 15 residues. Looked up from germline, CDR1 is MNHNS and CDR2 is SASEGT. CDR3 residues: CASSEGTEGHQPQHF. CDR3 coding DNA: TGTGCCAGCAGTGAAGGGACAGAAGGTCACCAGCCCCAGCATTTT.

V usage is TRBV29-1 and J usage is TRBJ1-1; no firm D call. Germline V gene data show CDR1 as SQVTM and CDR2 as ANQGSEA. The V gene lost 4 bases and the J gene lost 0 bases, with 3 bases spanning the gap. This CDR3 contains 11 residues. This CDR3 reads CSVAMNTEAFF. In DNA, the CDR3 is TGCAGCGTTGCCATGAACACTGAAGCTTTCTTT.

This clonotype has just one count. The chain carries TRBV7-6 and TRBJ2-1; TRBD1 might be the D (5 bases). CDR3 length equals 17 residues. Germline lookup yields CDR1 SGHVS and CDR2 FNYEAQ. The V gene lost 4 bases and the J gene lost 8 bases, with 24 bases spanning the gap. The CDR3 DNA sequence: TGTGCCAGCAGCTCCTTCCCCCCTGGGGCGACCCTCGATGAGCAGTTCTTC. Translating gives CASSSFPPGATLDEQFF. The complete variable domain, with remaining parts taken from reference TRBV7-6 and TRBJ2-1, reads GAGVSQSPRYKVTKRGQDVALRCDPISGHVSLYWYRQALGQGPEFLTYFNYEAQQDKSGLPNDRFSAERPEGSISTLTIQRTEQRDSAMYRCASSSFPPGATLDEQFFGPGTRLTVL.

The table lists this clonotype with a few counts. The V gene is TRBV25-1, the J gene TRBJ1-1; a possible D gene is TRBD1 (5 bases). Trimming took off 1 base at V and 10 bases at J, with 13 bases between the two ends. There are 13 residues in the CDR3. CDR1 is MGHDK, CDR2 SYGVNS, per germline. The DNA of the CDR3 is TGTGCCAGCAGTGAATGGGGACTTTACAGAGCTTTCTTT. Translation gives CASSEWGLYRAFF. Full variable domain (outside the CDR3, taken from reference TRBV25-1 and TRBJ1-1): EADIYQTPRYLVIGTGKKITLECSQTMGHDKMYWYQQDPGMELHLIHYSYGVNSTEKGDLSSESTVSRIRTEHFPLTLESARPSHTSQYLCASSEWGLYRAFFGQGTRLTVV.